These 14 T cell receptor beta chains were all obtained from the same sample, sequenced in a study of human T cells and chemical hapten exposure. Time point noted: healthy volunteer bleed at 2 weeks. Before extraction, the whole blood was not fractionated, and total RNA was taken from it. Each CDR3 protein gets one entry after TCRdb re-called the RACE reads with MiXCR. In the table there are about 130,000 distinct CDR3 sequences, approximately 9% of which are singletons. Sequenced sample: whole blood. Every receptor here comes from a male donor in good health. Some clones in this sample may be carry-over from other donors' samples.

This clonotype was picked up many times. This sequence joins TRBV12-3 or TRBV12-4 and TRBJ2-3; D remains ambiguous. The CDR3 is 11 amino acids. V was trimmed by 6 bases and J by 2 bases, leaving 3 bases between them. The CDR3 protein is CASRVTDTQYF. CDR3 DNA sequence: TGTGCCAGCAGAGTCACAGATACGCAGTATTTT.

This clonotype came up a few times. The CDR3 DNA is TGTGCCATCGCCAGCGGTTACACAGATACGCAGTATTTT. Amino acids: CAIASGYTDTQYF. V usage is TRBV10-3 and J usage is TRBJ2-3; D possibly corresponds to TRBD2 (5 bases). V lost 8 bases and J lost 2, with 11 bases in between. This CDR3 has 13 residues. Germline V CDR1 and CDR2: ENHRY, SYGVKD.

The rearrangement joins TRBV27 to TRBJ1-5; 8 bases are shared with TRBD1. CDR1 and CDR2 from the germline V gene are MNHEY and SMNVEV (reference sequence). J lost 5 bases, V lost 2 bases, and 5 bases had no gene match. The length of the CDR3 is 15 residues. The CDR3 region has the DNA TGTGCCAGCAGTTTAGGGACAGGTTATGATCAGCCCCAGCATTTT. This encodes CASSLGTGYDQPQHF.

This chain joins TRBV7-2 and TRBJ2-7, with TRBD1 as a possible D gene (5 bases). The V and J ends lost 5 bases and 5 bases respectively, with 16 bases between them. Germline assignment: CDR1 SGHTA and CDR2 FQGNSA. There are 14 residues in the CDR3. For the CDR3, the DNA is TGTGCCAGCAGCCCTAGGGTCTTAGGGGACGAGCAGTACTTC. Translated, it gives CASSPRVLGDEQYF.

The CDR3 DNA sequence: TGTGCCAGCAGCTTGCTAGCGGGGGCCATCACAGATACGCAGTATTTT. This translates into CASSLLAGAITDTQYF. J is TRBJ2-3 and V is TRBV7-9, with 10 positions matching TRBD2. The CDR3 runs 16 residues. V lost 3 bases to trimming and J lost 2 bases; unmatched junction nucleotides: 5. The V gene's germline CDR1 is SEHNR and CDR2 FQNEAQ (reference sequence).

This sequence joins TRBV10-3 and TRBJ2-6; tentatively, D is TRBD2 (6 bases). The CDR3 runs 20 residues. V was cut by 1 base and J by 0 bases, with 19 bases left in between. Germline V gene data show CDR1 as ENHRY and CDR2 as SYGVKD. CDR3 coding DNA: TGTGCCATCAGTGAGTTTAAAAAGGGACTGAACGTCTCTGGGGCCAACGTCCTGACTTTC. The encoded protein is CAISEFKKGLNVSGANVLTF.

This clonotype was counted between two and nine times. CDR3: CASSRPGQGGTGELFF. CDR3 sequence (DNA): TGTGCCAGCAGCCGCCCGGGACAGGGGGGGACCGGGGAGCTGTTTTTT. The V call is TRBV12-3 or TRBV12-4, the J call TRBJ2-2; 11 bases are shared with TRBD1. The J segment lost 5 bases and the V segment lost 6 bases, leaving 8 bases of the junction unmatched. This CDR3 spans 16 amino acids.

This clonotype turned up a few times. CDR3 coding DNA: TGTGCCAGCAGTTTATCAGGTTTTAGGGGGGATCAGCCCCAGCATTTT. Its translation is CASSLSGFRGDQPQHF. The rearrangement joins TRBV27 to TRBJ1-5, with D maybe TRBD1 (6 bases). V dropped 0 bases and J dropped 5 bases, with 14 bases sitting between them. CDR3 length equals 16 residues. Germline CDR1 is MNHEY and CDR2 is SMNVEV (reference sequence).

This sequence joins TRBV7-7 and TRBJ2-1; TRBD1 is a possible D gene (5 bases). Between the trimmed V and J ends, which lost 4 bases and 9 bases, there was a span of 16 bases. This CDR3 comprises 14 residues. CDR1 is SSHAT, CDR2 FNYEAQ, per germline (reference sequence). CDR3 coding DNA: TGTGCCAGCAGCTCGACAGAGCGAGGCGGTGAGCAGTTCTTC. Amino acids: CASSSTERGGEQFF. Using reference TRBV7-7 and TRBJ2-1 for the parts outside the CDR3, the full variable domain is GAGVSQSPRYKVTKRGQDVTLRCDPISSHATLYWYQQALGQGPEFLTYFNYEAQPDKSGLPSDRFSAERPEGSISTLTIQRTEQRDSAMYRCASSSTERGGEQFFGPGTRLTVL.

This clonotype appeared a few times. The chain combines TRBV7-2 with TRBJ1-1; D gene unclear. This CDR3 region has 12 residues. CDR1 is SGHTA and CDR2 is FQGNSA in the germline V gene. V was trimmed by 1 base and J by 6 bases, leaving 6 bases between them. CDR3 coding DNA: TGTGCCAGCAGCTTAGTGCATCCTGAAGCTTTCTTT. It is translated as CASSLVHPEAFF.

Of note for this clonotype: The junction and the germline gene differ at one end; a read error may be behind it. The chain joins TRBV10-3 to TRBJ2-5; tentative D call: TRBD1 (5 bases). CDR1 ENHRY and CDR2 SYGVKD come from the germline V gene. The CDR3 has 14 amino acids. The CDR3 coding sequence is TGTGCCATCAGGGAGTCCGGCAGGGCAGAGACCCAGTACTTC. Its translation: CAIRESGRAETQYF.

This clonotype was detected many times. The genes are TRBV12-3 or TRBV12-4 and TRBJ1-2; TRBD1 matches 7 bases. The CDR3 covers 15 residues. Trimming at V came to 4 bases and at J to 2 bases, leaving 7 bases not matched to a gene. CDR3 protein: CASSSPRGKNYGYTF. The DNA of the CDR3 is TGTGCCAGCAGTTCCCCCAGGGGGAAGAACTATGGCTACACCTTC.

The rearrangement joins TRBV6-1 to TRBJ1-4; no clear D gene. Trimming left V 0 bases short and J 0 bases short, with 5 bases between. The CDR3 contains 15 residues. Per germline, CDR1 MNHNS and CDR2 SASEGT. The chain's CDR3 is CASSEAGSTNEKLFF. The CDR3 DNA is TGTGCCAGCAGTGAAGCGGGATCAACTAATGAAAAACTGTTTTTT.

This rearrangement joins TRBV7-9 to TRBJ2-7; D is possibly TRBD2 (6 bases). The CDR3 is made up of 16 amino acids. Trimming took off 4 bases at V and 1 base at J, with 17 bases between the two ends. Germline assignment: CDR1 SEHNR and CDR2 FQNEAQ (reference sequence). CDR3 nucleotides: TGTGCCAGCAGCTCGGTCCCGGGACTGGCTTCCTACGAGCAGTACTTC. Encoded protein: CASSSVPGLASYEQYF.